Sequencing of this T cell receptor beta chain was carried out in a study of spatial heterogeneity in lung cancer. On the study more broadly: Alpha-chain sequences were consistently detected in smaller numbers than beta-chain sequences. The study, taken as a whole, reports: Ubiquitous and regional expanded TCR counts mirrored ubiquitous and regional nonsynonymous mutation counts, respectively. One measure, the expanded intratumoral alpha and beta TCR count, tracked tumor mutation counts. Coverage of tumor T cells, an estimated figure, was 6% to 8.5% for alpha and around 13% for beta chains.

About this clonotype: Its antigen remains unidentified.

This CDR3 has 12 residues. Germline V gene data show CDR1 as SGHAT and CDR2 as FQNNGV. V was cut by 6 bases and J by 5 bases, with 10 bases left in between. Each CDR3 protein gets one entry after TCRdb re-called the 5' RACE reads with MiXCR. Of around 100,000 distinct CDR3 sequences listed, under 4.5% are singletons. Time point indicated: sample taken at primary tumor resection. Whole RNA came from tumor, nontumor lung or frozen PBMC and was sequenced without being sorted. The J gene is TRBJ1-1, the V gene TRBV11-2; D is unresolved. The clonotype comes from a male donor with early-stage non-small cell lung cancer. Sequencing used lung tumor tissue, obtained at surgery. CDR3 loop: CASSKWETEAFF. For the CDR3, the DNA is TGTGCCAGCAGTAAATGGGAGACTGAAGCTTTCTTT.